What follows describes a single T cell receptor (beta chain). Original methodology: From reference gene primer amplification, estimates of nucleated cell counts were derived. Data came from immunoSEQ multiplex PCR; TCRdb stores just in-frame clones and leaves some out. V and J calls and clone size follow that table, whereas D and trimming were derived from the DNA. The sample includes 250,000 or so clones, around 90% of them seen just once. A PCR-confirmed or clinician-diagnosed COVID-19 case had contacted exposed participants within 2 weeks of entry. These data are taken from a study of blood T cell repertoires in COVID-19. Study details: Acute and convalescent COVID-19 samples came from the United States, Italy and Spain. Sources were T cells, B-cell-depleted T cells, or PBMCs; the material itself was cDNA or gDNA.

Germline CDR1 and CDR2: SGHRS and YFSETQ. V dropped 2 bases and J dropped 1 base, with 6 bases sitting between them. The CDR3 spans 13 residues. The TCR originated in a man aged 45-65 years who had been exposed to COVID-19. V gene TRBV5-1 combines with J gene TRBJ1-1; D unclear. Source material: PBMCs or T cells enriched from blood (not recorded which). CDR3 DNA sequence: TGCGCCAGCAGCTTCTACGAGAACACTGAAGCTTTCTTT. This codes for CASSFYENTEAFF.